This TCR beta chain came from a study of OX40 agonist ivuxolimab in advanced cancers. The CDR3 has 21 amino acids. Germline V gene lookup returns CDR1 LNHNV and CDR2 YYDKDF (reference sequence). Trimming cost V 2 bases and J 4 bases; bases outside gene matches: 23. Method: immunoSEQ multiplex PCR; TCRdb's copy keeps in-frame clones and lacks some. The sample yields 35,000 to 45,000 clones, 70% to 90% seen once. The receptor was derived from an adult with an advanced solid tumor such as melanoma, head and neck, liver or kidney cancer. This material consisted of CD4+ or CD8+ T cells sorted from blood, taken in a trial of the OX40 agonist ivuxolimab. The genes are TRBV15 and TRBJ2-1; 7 bases are a match to TRBD2. The CDR3 DNA is TGTGCCACCAGCAGAACGCGAGGGAGGGCCGAACTGCGAACTTCTTACAATGAGCAGTTCTTC. This codes for CATSRTRGRAELRTSYNEQFF.